These 17 T cell receptor beta chains were sequenced from one sample in a study of CD8+ T cells in alopecia areata (dated by TCRdb to between 2017 and 2018). Library preparation employed the immunoSEQ multiplex PCR assay. RNA was extracted from all samples and reverse transcribed into cDNA, which served as template for TCR sequencing. Entries here come from immuneACCESS through TCRdb and include only in-frame sequences with V and J called. Some clones fail to appear in such tables; in the studies checked, an unresolved V gene covers under half of the shortfall, and the cause of the remainder is unknown. The sample table contains a few hundred thousand clones; only one count was recorded for about three fifths of them. Roughly 1.5% of the sample is in the top ten clones. The time point label on this specimen signifies: around 4 weeks on oral tofacitinib. The meaning of the sample's treatment or condition label: oral pan-JAK inhibitor, 5-10 mg twice daily.

The sample here was CD4+ T cells sorted from blood, taken at week 4, from a patient treated with tofacitinib. These TCRs come from a human donor with alopecia areata.

J is TRBJ1-5 and V is TRBV2; tentative D call: TRBD1 (6 bases). Between the trimmed V and J ends, which lost 1 base and 6 bases, there was a span of 7 bases. Germline CDR1 is SNHLY and CDR2 is FYNNEI. CDR3 length: 13 residues. The CDR3 spells CASSEGGPQPQHF. In DNA form, the CDR3 reads TGTGCCAGCAGTGAAGGGGGGCCTCAGCCCCAGCATTTT.

The rearrangement joins TRBV30 to TRBJ2-3; D not resolved. Germline V lookup: CDR1 GTSNPN, CDR2 SVGIG (reference sequence). V lost 0 bases to trimming and J lost 0 bases, with 10 bases between them. There are 15 residues in the CDR3. In DNA form, the CDR3 reads TGTGCCTGGAGTGTACTGGCGACTAGCACAGATACGCAGTATTTT. Encoded protein: CAWSVLATSTDTQYF. Drawing the rest from reference TRBV30 and TRBJ2-3, the complete variable domain is SQTIHQWPATLVQPVGSPLSLECTVEGTSNPNLYWYRQAAGRGLQLLFYSVGIGQISSEVPQNLSASRPQDRQFILSSKKLLLSDSGFYLCAWSVLATSTDTQYFGPGTRLTVL.

A few counts support this clone. This chain connects TRBV28 to TRBJ2-5; a possible D gene is TRBD1 (6 bases). Germline assignment: CDR1 MDHEN and CDR2 SYDVKM. This CDR3 comprises 13 residues. V dropped 4 bases and J dropped 2 bases, with 8 bases sitting between them. The CDR3 is CASSSGQQETQYF. In DNA form, the CDR3 reads TGTGCCAGCAGTTCTGGACAGCAAGAGACCCAGTACTTC. The variable domain in full, completed from reference TRBV28 and TRBJ2-5, reads DVKVTQSSRYLVKRTGEKVFLECVQDMDHENMFWYRQDPGLGLRLIYFSYDVKMKEKGDIPEGYSVSREKKERFSLILESASTNQTSMYLCASSSGQQETQYFGPGTRLLVL.

For this clone: The same CDR3 is also encoded by other DNA sequences in this sample. The rearrangement uses TRBV2 and TRBJ1-5; D is perhaps TRBD1 (5 bases). The length of the CDR3 is 13 residues. Germline assignment: CDR1 SNHLY and CDR2 FYNNEI. V was trimmed by 0 bases and J by 6 bases, leaving 6 bases between them. As DNA, the CDR3 is TGTGCCAGCAGTGAAGCAAGGGGTCAGCCCCAGCATTTT. This codes for CASSEARGQPQHF.

The V gene is TRBV7-2, the J gene TRBJ2-7; D not certain. Germline lookup yields CDR1 SGHTA and CDR2 FQGNSA. V gave up 0 bases and J gave up 3 bases, with 12 bases separating them. CDR3 size: 15 residues. CDR3 nucleotide sequence: TGTGCCAGCAGCTTAGCGTTTCCCTCCCGCTACGAGCAGTACTTC. It encodes CASSLAFPSRYEQYF.

The chain carries TRBV29-1 and TRBJ2-2; TRBD1 or TRBD2 may be the D gene (5 bases each). Trimming cost V 7 bases and J 6 bases, with 21 bases left between them. The CDR3 consists of 15 residues. Germline V gene lookup returns CDR1 SQVTM and CDR2 ANQGSEA. CDR3 DNA sequence: TGCAGCGCATCATCTCCAGGGACGGGGTCCGGGGAGCTGTTTTTT. Its protein product is CSASSPGTGSGELFF.

This clone was counted only a few times. The V gene is TRBV11-3, the J gene TRBJ1-2; 9 bases are shared with TRBD1. Germline CDR1 SGHNT, CDR2 YENEEA. Germline trimming cut 0 bases from V and 3 bases from J; bases unmatched to any gene: 5. This CDR3 contains 16 residues. The CDR3 here is CASSLEGRQGDYGYTF. The CDR3 DNA is TGTGCCAGCAGCTTAGAAGGGAGACAGGGGGACTATGGCTACACCTTC.

A few counts support this clone. The chain joins TRBV12-5 to TRBJ1-2; D may be TRBD1 (6 bases). Trimming removed 6 bases at V and 4 bases at J, with 12 bases between. Germline-derived CDR1 and CDR2 are LGHNT and FRNRAP. The CDR3 has 13 residues. Written as DNA, the CDR3 is TGTGCTAGTGGCCTCGACAGGACCTATGGCTACACCTTC. It yields the protein CASGLDRTYGYTF.

Comment on this clone: Possible read error: a much larger clone is one base away. The chain is built from TRBV11-2 and TRBJ1-1, with no clear D. V lost 1 base and J lost 1, with 4 bases in between. Germline V gene lookup returns CDR1 SGHAT and CDR2 FQNNGV. The CDR3 is made up of 13 amino acids. CDR3: CASSLVGNTEAFF. The CDR3 DNA follows: TGTGCCAGCAGCTTAGTAGGGAACACTGAAGCTTTCTTT.

The gene calls are TRBV2 and TRBJ2-1; D gene ambiguous. This CDR3 comprises 13 residues. Germline loops: CDR1 SNHLY, CDR2 FYNNEI. The V end lost 8 bases, the J end lost 5 bases, and 13 bases lay between the germline ends. The CDR3 DNA follows: TGTGCCAGCGTTCGGTTACGAGACAATGAGCAGTTCTTC. It is translated as CASVRLRDNEQFF. The complete variable domain, with remaining parts taken from reference TRBV2 and TRBJ2-1, reads EPEVTQTPSHQVTQMGQEVILRCVPISNHLYFYWYRQILGQKVEFLVSFYNNEISEKSEIFDDQFSVERPDGSNFTLKIRSTKLEDSAMYFCASVRLRDNEQFFGPGTRLTVL.

V gene TRBV11-3 combines with J gene TRBJ2-7; 8 positions agree with TRBD1. This CDR3 is built from 15 residues. With V trimmed by 6 bases and J by 6 bases, 13 bases remained unmatched. The V gene's germline CDR1 is SGHNT and CDR2 YENEEA. This CDR3 reads CASRLMDRATFEQYF. CDR3 coding DNA: TGTGCCAGCAGGCTGATGGACAGGGCTACATTCGAGCAGTACTTC.

This clone was counted a few times. This chain joins TRBV10-3 and TRBJ2-7, with D uncertain. The ends were cut back, 4 bases at V and 3 bases at J, with 13 bases in the middle. Germline CDR1 ENHRY, CDR2 SYGVKD. This CDR3 has 14 residues. In DNA form, the CDR3 reads TGTGCCATCAGTGGAACTCCTCGCGACTACGAGCAGTACTTC. This gives the protein CAISGTPRDYEQYF.

Remarks on this clone: The sample carries other DNA sequences with the same CDR3. The chain is built from TRBV29-1 and TRBJ1-2; D gene ambiguous. The CDR3 extends over 11 amino acids. Germline CDR1 and CDR2: SQVTM and ANQGSEA. V shed 6 bases and J shed 4 bases, with 9 bases lying between them. For the CDR3, the DNA is TGCAGCGTCAACCTTGGCTATGGCTACACCTTC. Its protein is CSVNLGYGYTF.

This chain links TRBV27 with TRBJ2-5, with D perhaps assigned TRBD1 or TRBD2 (5 bases each). V was pared by 3 bases and J by 2 bases, with 10 bases between. Per the germline V gene, CDR1 is MNHEY and CDR2 is SMNVEV (reference sequence). This CDR3 contains 14 residues. CDR3 region: CASSLTGRQETQYF. CDR3 nucleotide sequence: TGTGCCAGCAGTTTGACGGGACGGCAAGAGACCCAGTACTTC.

The gene calls are TRBV7-2 and TRBJ2-1, with D uncertain. V was clipped by 3 bases and J by 0 bases, with 3 bases between them. The CDR3 consists of 13 residues. Germline CDR1 and CDR2: SGHTA and FQGNSA. The CDR3 loop is CASSLDSYNEQFF. CDR3 coding DNA: TGTGCCAGCAGCTTGGACTCCTACAATGAGCAGTTCTTC.

The table lists this clone with many counts. The identical CDR3 is also encoded by other nucleotide sequences in the sample. The chain has TRBV4-3 and TRBJ1-2; 7 bases align to TRBD1. Trimming at V came to 3 bases and at J to 5 bases, leaving 3 bases not matched to a gene. The CDR3 spans 13 residues. In germline, CDR1 is LGHNA, CDR2 YSLEER. The CDR3 bases are TGCGCCAGCAGCCAGACAGGGACATATGGCTACACCTTC. It encodes CASSQTGTYGYTF.

The chain links TRBV29-1 to TRBJ1-2, with D unresolved. The CDR3 length is 13 residues. Germline CDR1 is SQVTM and CDR2 is ANQGSEA. The V and J ends lost 0 bases and 4 bases respectively, with 9 bases between them. The CDR3 DNA sequence: TGCAGCGTTGAAGATCTACTTGTCTATGGCTACACCTTC. Residues: CSVEDLLVYGYTF.